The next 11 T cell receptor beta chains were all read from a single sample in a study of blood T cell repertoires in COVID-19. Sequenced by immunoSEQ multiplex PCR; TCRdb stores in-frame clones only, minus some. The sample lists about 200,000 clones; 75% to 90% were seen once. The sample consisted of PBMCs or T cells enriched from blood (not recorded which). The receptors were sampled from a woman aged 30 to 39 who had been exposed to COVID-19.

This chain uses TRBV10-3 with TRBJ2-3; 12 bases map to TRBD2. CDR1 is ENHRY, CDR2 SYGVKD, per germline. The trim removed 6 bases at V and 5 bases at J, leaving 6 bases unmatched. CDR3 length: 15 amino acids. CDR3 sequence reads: CAISSSGGAGDTQYF. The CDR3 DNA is TGTGCCATCAGCTCTAGCGGGGGGGCCGGAGATACGCAGTATTTT.

CDR3 loop: CAWSVGMGASPGYGYTF. The CDR3 coding sequence is TGTGCCTGGAGTGTAGGGATGGGAGCCTCCCCTGGCTATGGCTACACCTTC. This chain joins TRBV30 and TRBJ1-2; D unresolved. Germline V gives CDR1 GTSNPN, CDR2 SVGIG (reference sequence). This CDR3 spans 17 amino acids. V lost 0 bases to trimming and J lost 4 bases, with 21 bases between them.

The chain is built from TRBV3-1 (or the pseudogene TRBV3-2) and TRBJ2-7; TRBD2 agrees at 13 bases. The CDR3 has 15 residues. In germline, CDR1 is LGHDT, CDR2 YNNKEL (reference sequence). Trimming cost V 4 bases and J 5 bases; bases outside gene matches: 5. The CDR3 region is CASSPPGLAGDEQYF. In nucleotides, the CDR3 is TGTGCCAGCAGCCCCCCCGGACTAGCGGGGGACGAGCAGTACTTC.

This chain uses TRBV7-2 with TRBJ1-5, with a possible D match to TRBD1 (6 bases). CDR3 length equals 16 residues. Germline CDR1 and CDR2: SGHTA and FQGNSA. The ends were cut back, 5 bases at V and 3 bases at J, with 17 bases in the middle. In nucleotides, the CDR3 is TGTGCCAGCAGCAAGTCAGGCGGGGGGCCCAATCAGCCCCAGCATTTT. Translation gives CASSKSGGGPNQPQHF.

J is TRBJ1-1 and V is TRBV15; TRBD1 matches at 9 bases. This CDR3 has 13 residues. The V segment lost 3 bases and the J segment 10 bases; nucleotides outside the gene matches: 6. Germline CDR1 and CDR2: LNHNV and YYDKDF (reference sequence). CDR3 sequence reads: CATSRDRGRGAFF. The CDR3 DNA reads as TGTGCCACCAGCAGGGACAGGGGAAGGGGAGCTTTCTTT.

CDR3 protein: CASYTTGSGKLFF. The CDR3 bases are TGTGCCAGCTATACGACAGGGTCTGGAAAACTGTTTTTT. V is TRBV5-8 and J is TRBJ1-4; 7 bases are shared with TRBD1. Germline values: CDR1 SGHTS, CDR2 YDEGEE. The V and J ends lost 7 bases and 10 bases, in that order; junction bases with no gene match: 10. This CDR3 region has 13 residues.

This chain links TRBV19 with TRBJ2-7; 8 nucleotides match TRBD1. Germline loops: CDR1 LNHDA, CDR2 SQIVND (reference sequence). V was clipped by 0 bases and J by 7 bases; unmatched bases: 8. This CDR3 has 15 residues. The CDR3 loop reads CASSIELGTGWEQYF. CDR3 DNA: TGTGCCAGTAGTATAGAGCTCGGGACAGGTTGGGAGCAGTACTTC. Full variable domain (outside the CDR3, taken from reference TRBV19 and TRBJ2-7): DGGITQSPKYLFRKEGQNVTLSCEQNLNHDAMYWYRQDPGQGLRLIYYSQIVNDFQKGDIAEGYSVSREKKESFPLTVTSAQKNPTAFYLCASSIELGTGWEQYFGPGTRLTVT.

The CDR3 loop reads CASGRDRGQYEQYF. The DNA of the CDR3 is TGTGCCAGCGGACGGGACAGGGGGCAGTACGAGCAGTACTTC. The gene calls are TRBV6-5 and TRBJ2-7, with TRBD1 matching over 12 bases. CDR1 and CDR2 from the germline V gene are MNHEY and SVGAGI. With V trimmed by 8 bases and J by 4 bases, 6 bases remained unmatched. The CDR3 contains 14 residues.

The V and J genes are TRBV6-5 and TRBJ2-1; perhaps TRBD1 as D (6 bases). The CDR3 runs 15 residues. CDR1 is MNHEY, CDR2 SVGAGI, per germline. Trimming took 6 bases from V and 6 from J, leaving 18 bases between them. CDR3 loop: CASRNSGRGVNEQFF. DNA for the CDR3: TGTGCCAGCAGGAATTCGGGCAGGGGCGTCAATGAGCAGTTCTTC.

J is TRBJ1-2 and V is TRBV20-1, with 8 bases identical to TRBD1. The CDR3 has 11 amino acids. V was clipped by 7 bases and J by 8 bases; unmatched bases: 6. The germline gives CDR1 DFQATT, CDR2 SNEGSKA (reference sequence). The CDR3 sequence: CSVFRGPGYTF. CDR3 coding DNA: TGCAGTGTGTTCAGGGGGCCCGGCTACACCTTC.

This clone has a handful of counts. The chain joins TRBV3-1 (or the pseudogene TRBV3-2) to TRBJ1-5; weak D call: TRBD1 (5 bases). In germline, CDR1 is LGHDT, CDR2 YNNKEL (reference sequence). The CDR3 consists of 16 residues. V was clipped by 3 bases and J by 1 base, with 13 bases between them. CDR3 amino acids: CASSQGLPASNQPQHF. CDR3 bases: TGTGCCAGCAGCCAGGGACTCCCGGCCAGCAATCAGCCCCAGCATTTT.